This record concerns one T cell receptor (beta chain) sequence. Its antigen is unidentified. CDR1 is LNHDA, CDR2 SQIVND, per germline (reference sequence). Trimming cost V 5 bases and J 8 bases, with 16 bases left between them. The CDR3 spans 14 residues. Scientists isolated CD4+ T cells after a roughly ten-day culture period ended. This entry is derived from a study of vaccination effects on CD4 cells after COVID-19. As for the study in general: The researchers cultured around 2 million PBMC per well with 9.5 to 10 IU/ml IL-2 and roughly 10 ug/ml peptides. Study-wide results and caveats: Missing from the study were early post-infection timepoints, and its convalescent patients were few. Only 1 of 255 vaccine-induced clones from healthy vaccinees cross-reacted with common cold coronaviruses.

Assay: immunoSEQ multiplex PCR; the TCRdb copy retains only in-frame clones and omits some. The table has about 48,000 clones, over 50% seen once. This clonotype was obtained from a human donor who received a COVID-19 vaccine. V gene TRBV19 combines with J gene TRBJ2-1, with a tentative D call TRBD1 (8 bases). The sample in question was CD4+ T cells from PBMCs cultured without peptide, obtained before COVID-19 vaccination. This chain's CDR3 is CASSSDRGGDEQFF. The CDR3 DNA follows: TGTGCCAGTAGTTCAGACAGGGGAGGGGATGAGCAGTTCTTC.